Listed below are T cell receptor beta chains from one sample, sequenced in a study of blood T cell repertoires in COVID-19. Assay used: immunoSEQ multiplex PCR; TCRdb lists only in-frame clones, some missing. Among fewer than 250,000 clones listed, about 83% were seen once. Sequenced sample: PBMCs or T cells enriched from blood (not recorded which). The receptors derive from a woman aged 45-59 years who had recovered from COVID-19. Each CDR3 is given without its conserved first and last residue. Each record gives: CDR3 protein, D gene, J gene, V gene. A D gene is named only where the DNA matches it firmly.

cdr3_aa: ASRRGDRDDYYGYT; d_call: TRBD1; j_call: TRBJ1-2; v_call: TRBV5-1
cdr3_aa: ASFLQRSSGSIYNEQF; d_call: TRBD2; j_call: TRBJ2-1; v_call: TRBV2
cdr3_aa: SVRGLSGANVLT; d_call: -; j_call: TRBJ2-6; v_call: TRBV29-1
cdr3_aa: ASSFSLSSYNSPLH; d_call: -; j_call: TRBJ1-6; v_call: TRBV5-1
cdr3_aa: ASSPLTGEPNYGYT; d_call: TRBD1; j_call: TRBJ1-2; v_call: TRBV7-8
cdr3_aa: ASSPTGQETQY; d_call: -; j_call: TRBJ2-5; v_call: TRBV18
cdr3_aa: ASSHPLAGVGEQY; d_call: TRBD2; j_call: TRBJ2-7; v_call: TRBV4-2
cdr3_aa: ASSIFENIQY; d_call: -; j_call: TRBJ2-4; v_call: TRBV19
cdr3_aa: ASSSRTITEAF; d_call: -; j_call: TRBJ1-1; v_call: TRBV6-2/TRBV6-3
cdr3_aa: ASSLATQAAGGYT; d_call: -; j_call: TRBJ1-2; v_call: TRBV5-1
cdr3_aa: ASQTGTTNEKLF; d_call: -; j_call: TRBJ1-4; v_call: TRBV6-5
cdr3_aa: ASSTGGTGVYEQY; d_call: TRBD1; j_call: TRBJ2-7; v_call: TRBV6-2/TRBV6-3
cdr3_aa: ASTSWGQGAYNEQF; d_call: TRBD1; j_call: TRBJ2-1; v_call: TRBV3-1/TRBV3-2
cdr3_aa: ATLRDRDTEAF; d_call: TRBD1; j_call: TRBJ1-1; v_call: TRBV2
cdr3_aa: ASSLGRGDGYT; d_call: -; j_call: TRBJ1-2; v_call: TRBV12-3/TRBV12-4
cdr3_aa: ASSPRGHKQETQY; d_call: -; j_call: TRBJ2-5; v_call: TRBV6-5
cdr3_aa: ASSIWTSEIETQY; d_call: TRBD2; j_call: TRBJ2-5; v_call: TRBV19
cdr3_aa: ASSPTPGQDNEKLF; d_call: TRBD1; j_call: TRBJ1-4; v_call: TRBV9
cdr3_aa: ASSLATGIVANTIY; d_call: -; j_call: TRBJ1-3; v_call: TRBV7-2
cdr3_aa: ASSEVSRTGELF; d_call: -; j_call: TRBJ2-2; v_call: TRBV2
cdr3_aa: ASSFRGRNSPLH; d_call: -; j_call: TRBJ1-6; v_call: TRBV13
cdr3_aa: ASSWAGDQVYYGYT; d_call: -; j_call: TRBJ1-2; v_call: TRBV5-4